The T cell receptor (beta chain) under discussion was sequenced for a study of blood T cell repertoires in COVID-19. Germline V gives CDR1 SGHRS, CDR2 YFSETQ. With V trimmed by 3 bases and J by 3 bases, 6 bases remained unmatched. The CDR3 runs 14 residues. Libraries were prepared by immunoSEQ multiplex PCR; TCRdb keeps only in-frame clonotypes and omits some of them. The profile shows approximately 190,000 clones, approximately 83% of them singletons. Ages ranged from about 18 to 89 years, with residence in 24 US areas. The chain combines TRBV5-1 with TRBJ2-7; 7 positions match TRBD1. This sequence originates from a man aged 35 to 55 who had recovered from COVID-19. The specimen was PBMCs or T cells enriched from blood (not recorded which). CDR3 nucleotide sequence: TGCGCCAGCAGCTGGGGACAGTCTAACTACGAGCAGTACTTC. This gives the protein CASSWGQSNYEQYF.